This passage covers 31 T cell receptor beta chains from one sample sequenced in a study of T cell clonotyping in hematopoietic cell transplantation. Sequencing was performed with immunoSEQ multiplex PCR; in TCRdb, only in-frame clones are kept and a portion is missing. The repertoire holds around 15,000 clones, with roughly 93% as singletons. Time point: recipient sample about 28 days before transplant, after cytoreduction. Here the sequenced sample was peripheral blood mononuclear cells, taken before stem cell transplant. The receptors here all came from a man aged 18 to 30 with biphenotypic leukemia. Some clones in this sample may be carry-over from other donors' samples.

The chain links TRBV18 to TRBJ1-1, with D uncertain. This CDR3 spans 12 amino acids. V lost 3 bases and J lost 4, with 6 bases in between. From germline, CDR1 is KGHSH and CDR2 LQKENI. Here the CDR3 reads CASSPTGTEAFF. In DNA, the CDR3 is TGTGCCAGCTCACCGACGGGCACTGAAGCTTTCTTT.

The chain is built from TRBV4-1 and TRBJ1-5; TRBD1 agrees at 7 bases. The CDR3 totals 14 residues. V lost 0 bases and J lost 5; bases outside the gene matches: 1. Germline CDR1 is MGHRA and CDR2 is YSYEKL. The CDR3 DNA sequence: TGCGCCAGCAGCCAAGAAGACAGGGATCAGCCCCAGCATTTT. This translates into CASSQEDRDQPQHF.

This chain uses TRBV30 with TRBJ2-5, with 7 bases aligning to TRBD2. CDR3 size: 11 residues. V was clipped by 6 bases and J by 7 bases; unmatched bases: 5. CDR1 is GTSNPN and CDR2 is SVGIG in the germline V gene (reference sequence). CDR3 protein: CACRSGGTQYF. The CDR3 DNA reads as TGTGCCTGTCGGTCGGGGGGGACCCAGTACTTC.

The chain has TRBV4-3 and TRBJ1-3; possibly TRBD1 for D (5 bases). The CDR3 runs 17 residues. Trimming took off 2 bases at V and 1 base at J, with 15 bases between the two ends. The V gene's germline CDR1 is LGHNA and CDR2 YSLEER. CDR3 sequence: CASSQPGFRESGNTIYF. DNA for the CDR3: TGCGCCAGCAGCCAACCGGGGTTCAGGGAGTCTGGAAACACCATATATTTT.

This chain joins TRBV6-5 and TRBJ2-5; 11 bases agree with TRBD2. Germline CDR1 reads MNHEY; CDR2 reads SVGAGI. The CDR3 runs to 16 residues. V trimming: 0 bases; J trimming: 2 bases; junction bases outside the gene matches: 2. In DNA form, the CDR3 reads TGTGCCAGCAGTTACTCTTTAGCGGGGGGGCAAGAGACCCAGTACTTC. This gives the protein CASSYSLAGGQETQYF.

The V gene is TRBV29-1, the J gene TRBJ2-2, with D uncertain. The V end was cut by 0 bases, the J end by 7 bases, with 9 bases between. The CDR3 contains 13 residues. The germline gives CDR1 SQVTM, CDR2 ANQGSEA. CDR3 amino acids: CSVEDPNGGELFF. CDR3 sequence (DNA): TGCAGCGTTGAAGACCCGAATGGCGGGGAGCTGTTTTTT.

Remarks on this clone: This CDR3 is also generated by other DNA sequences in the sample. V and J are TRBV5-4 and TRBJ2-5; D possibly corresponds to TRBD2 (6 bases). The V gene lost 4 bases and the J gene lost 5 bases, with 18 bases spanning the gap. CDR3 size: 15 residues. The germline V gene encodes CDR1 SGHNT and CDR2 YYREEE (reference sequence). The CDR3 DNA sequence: TGTGCCAGCAGCCTGGAACCGGGACTTCAGGAGACCCAGTACTTC. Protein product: CASSLEPGLQETQYF.

This CDR3 reads CASSSPTGSTEAFF. In DNA, the CDR3 is TGTGCCAGCAGTTCTCCCACAGGGAGCACTGAAGCTTTCTTT. The V gene is TRBV28, the J gene TRBJ1-1; tentative D call: TRBD1 (6 bases). This CDR3 has 14 residues. V was clipped by 4 bases and J by 4 bases, with 13 bases between them. CDR1 is MDHEN and CDR2 is SYDVKM in the germline V gene.

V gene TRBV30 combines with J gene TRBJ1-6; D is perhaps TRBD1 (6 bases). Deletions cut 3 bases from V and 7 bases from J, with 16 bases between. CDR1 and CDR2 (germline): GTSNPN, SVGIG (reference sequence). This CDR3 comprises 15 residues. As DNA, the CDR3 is TGTGCCTGGAGAACCCCACAGGGACCGAATTCACCCCTCCACTTT. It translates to CAWRTPQGPNSPLHF.

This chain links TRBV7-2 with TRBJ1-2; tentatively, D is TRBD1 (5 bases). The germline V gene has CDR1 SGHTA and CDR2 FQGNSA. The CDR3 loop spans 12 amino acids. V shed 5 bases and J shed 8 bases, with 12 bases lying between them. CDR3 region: CASSGDRQGYTF. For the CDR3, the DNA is TGTGCCAGCAGCGGGGACCGTCAGGGCTACACCTTC. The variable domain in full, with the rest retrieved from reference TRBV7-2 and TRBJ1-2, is GAGVSQSPSNKVTEKGKDVELRCDPISGHTALYWYRQSLGQGLEFLIYFQGNSAPDKSGLPSDRFSAERTGGSVSTLTIQRTQQEDSAVYLCASSGDRQGYTFGSGTRLTVV.

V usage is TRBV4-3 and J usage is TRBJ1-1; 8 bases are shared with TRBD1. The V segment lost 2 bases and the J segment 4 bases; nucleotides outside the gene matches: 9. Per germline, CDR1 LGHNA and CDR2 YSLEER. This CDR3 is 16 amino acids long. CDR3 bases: TGCGCCAGCAGCCAAACACCCGGGACAGGAGGCACTGAAGCTTTCTTT. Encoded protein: CASSQTPGTGGTEAFF.

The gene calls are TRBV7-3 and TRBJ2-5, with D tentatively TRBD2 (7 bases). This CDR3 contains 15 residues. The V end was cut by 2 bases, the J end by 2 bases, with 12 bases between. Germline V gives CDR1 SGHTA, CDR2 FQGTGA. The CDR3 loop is CASSLGGANQETQYF. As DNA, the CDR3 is TGTGCCAGCAGCTTAGGGGGGGCGAATCAAGAGACCCAGTACTTC.

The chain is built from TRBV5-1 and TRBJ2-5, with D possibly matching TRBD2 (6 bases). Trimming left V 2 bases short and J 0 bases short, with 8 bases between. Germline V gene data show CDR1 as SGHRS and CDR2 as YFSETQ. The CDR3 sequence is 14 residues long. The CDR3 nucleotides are TGCGCCAGCAGCTTAGGGGACTACCAAGAGACCCAGTACTTC. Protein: CASSLGDYQETQYF.

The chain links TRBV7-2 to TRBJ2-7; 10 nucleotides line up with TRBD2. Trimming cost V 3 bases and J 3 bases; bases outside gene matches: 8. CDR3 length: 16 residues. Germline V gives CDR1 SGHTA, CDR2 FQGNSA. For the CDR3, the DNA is TGTGCCAGCAGCTTTCGCAGCGGGGGGGCCGGCTACGAGCAGTACTTC. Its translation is CASSFRSGGAGYEQYF.

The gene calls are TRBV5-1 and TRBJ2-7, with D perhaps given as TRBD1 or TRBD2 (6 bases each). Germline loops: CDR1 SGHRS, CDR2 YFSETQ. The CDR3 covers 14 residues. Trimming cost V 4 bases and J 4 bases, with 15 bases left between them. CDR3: CASSRGGGGYEQYF. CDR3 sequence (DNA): TGCGCCAGCAGCCGGGGCGGAGGGGGGTACGAGCAGTACTTC.

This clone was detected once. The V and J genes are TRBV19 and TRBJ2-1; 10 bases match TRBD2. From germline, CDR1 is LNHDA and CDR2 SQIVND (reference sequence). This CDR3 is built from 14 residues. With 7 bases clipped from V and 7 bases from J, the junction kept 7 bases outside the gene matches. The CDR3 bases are TGTGCCAGTATCGGGGTAGCGGGGGGAAATGAGCAGTTCTTC. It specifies CASIGVAGGNEQFF.

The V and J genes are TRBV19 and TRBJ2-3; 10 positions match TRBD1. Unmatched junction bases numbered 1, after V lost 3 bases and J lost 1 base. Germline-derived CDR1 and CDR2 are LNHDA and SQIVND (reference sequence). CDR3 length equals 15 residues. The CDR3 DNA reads TGTGCCAGTAGTATGGGGACAGGGGGCACAGATACGCAGTATTTT. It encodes CASSMGTGGTDTQYF.

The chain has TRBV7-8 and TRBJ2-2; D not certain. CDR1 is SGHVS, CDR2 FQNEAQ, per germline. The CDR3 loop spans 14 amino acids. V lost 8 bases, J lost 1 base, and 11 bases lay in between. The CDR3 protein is CASVQKVNTGELFF. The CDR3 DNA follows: TGTGCCAGCGTTCAAAAGGTGAACACCGGGGAGCTGTTTTTT.

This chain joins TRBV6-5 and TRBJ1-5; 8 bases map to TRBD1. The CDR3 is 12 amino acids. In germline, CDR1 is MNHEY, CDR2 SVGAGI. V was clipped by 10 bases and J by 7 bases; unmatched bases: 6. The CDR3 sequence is CAIGQGGQPQHF. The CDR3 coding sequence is TGTGCCATCGGACAGGGAGGACAGCCCCAGCATTTT.

As DNA, the CDR3 is TGTGCCAGTAGTCTCGGCAGAATCCAAAACATTCAGTACTTC. It codes for CASSLGRIQNIQYF. The rearrangement joins TRBV19 to TRBJ2-4, with D unresolved. In germline, CDR1 is LNHDA, CDR2 SQIVND (reference sequence). The CDR3 totals 14 residues. Trimming took off 5 bases at V and 5 bases at J, with 13 bases between the two ends.

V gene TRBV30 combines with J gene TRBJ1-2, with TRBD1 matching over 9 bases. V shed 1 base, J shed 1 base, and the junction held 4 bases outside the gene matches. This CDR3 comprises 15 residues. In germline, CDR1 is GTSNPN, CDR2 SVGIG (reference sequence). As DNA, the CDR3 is TGTGCCTGGAGTGGTACAGGGGGCTTTAACTATGGCTACACCTTC. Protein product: CAWSGTGGFNYGYTF. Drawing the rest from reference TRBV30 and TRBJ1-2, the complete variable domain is SQTIHQWPATLVQPVGSPLSLECTVEGTSNPNLYWYRQAAGRGLQLLFYSVGIGQISSEVPQNLSASRPQDRQFILSSKKLLLSDSGFYLCAWSGTGGFNYGYTFGSGTRLTVV.

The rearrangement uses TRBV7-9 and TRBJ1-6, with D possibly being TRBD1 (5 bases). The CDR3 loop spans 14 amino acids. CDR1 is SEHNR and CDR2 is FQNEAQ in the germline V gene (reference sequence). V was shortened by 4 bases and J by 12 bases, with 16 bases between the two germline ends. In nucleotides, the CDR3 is TGTGCCAGCAGCTCGTCGGGGCACGAAGGACCCCTCCACTTT. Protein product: CASSSSGHEGPLHF.

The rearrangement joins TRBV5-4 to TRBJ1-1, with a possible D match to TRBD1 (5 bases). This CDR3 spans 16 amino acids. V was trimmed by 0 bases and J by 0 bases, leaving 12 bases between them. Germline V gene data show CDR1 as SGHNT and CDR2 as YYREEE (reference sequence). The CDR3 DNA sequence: TGTGCCAGCAGCTTGGGGGGGGAGGAGCTGAACACTGAAGCTTTCTTT. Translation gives CASSLGGEELNTEAFF. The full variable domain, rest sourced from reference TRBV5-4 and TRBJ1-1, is ETGVTQSPTHLIKTRGQQVTLRCSSQSGHNTVSWYQQALGQGPQFIFQYYREEENGRGNFPPRFSGLQFPNYSSELNVNALELDDSALYLCASSLGGEELNTEAFFGQGTRLTVV.

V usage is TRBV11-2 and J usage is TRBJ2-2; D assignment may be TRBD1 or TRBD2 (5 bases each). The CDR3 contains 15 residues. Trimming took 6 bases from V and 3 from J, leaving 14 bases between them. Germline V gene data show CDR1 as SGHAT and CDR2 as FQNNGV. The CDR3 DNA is TGTGCCAGCAGGGGAGCCCAGGGCCACACCGGGGAGCTGTTTTTT. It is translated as CASRGAQGHTGELFF. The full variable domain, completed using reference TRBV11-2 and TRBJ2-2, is EAGVAQSPRYKIIEKRQSVAFWCNPISGHATLYWYQQILGQGPKLLIQFQNNGVVDDSQLPKDRFSAERLKGVDSTLKIQPAKLEDSAVYLCASRGAQGHTGELFFGEGSRLTVL.

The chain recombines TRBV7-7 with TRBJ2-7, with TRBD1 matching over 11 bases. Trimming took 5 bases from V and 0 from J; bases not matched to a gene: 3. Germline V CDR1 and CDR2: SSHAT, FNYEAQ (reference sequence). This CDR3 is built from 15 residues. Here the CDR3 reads CASSPGQGASYEQYF. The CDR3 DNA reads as TGTGCCAGCAGCCCCGGACAGGGGGCCTCCTACGAGCAGTACTTC. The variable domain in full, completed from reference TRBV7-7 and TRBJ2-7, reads GAGVSQSPRYKVTKRGQDVTLRCDPISSHATLYWYQQALGQGPEFLTYFNYEAQPDKSGLPSDRFSAERPEGSISTLTIQRTEQRDSAMYRCASSPGQGASYEQYFGPGTRLTVT.

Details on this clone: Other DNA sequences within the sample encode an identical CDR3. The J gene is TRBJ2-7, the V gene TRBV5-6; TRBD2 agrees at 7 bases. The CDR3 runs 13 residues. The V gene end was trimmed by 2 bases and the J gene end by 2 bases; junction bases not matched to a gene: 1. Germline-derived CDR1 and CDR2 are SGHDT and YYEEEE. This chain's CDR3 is CASSFGRAYEQYF. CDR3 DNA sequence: TGTGCCAGCAGCTTTGGGAGGGCCTACGAGCAGTACTTC.

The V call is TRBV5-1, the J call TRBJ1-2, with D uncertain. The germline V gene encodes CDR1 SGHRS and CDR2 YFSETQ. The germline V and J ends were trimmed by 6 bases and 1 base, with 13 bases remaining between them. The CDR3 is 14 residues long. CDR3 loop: CASTLDDLNYGYTF. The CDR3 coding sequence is TGCGCCAGCACCCTGGACGACCTTAACTATGGCTACACCTTC.

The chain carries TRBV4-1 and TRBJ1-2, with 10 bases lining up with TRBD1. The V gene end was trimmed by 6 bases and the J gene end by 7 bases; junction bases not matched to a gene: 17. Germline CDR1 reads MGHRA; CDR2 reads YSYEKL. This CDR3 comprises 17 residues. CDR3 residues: CASSPVPGQGRDGGYTF. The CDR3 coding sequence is TGCGCCAGCAGTCCTGTCCCGGGACAGGGGAGGGACGGTGGCTACACCTTC.

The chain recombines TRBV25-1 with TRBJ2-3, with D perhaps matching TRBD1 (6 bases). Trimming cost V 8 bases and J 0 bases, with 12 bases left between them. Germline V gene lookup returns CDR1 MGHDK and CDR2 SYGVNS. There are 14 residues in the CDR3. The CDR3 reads CASGQSSSTDTQYF. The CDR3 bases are TGTGCCAGCGGACAGAGTTCTAGCACAGATACGCAGTATTTT.

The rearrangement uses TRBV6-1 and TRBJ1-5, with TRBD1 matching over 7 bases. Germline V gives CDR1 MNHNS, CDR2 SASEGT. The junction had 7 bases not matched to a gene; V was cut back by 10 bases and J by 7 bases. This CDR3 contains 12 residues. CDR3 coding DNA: TGTGCCATCAAACAGGGGAAACAGCCCCAGCATTTT. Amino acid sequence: CAIKQGKQPQHF.

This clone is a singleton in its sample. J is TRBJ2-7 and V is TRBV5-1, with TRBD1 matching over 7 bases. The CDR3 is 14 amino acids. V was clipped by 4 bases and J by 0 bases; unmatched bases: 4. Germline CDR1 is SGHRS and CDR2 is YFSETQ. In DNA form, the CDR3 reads TGCGCCAGCAGCCTGACAGGGAGCTCCTACGAGCAGTACTTC. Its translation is CASSLTGSSYEQYF.